This T cell receptor beta chain appears in the sequencing data of a study of cytomegalovirus exposure and HLA in healthy donors. The PCR ran on 60 Vbeta and 13 Jbeta primers. Assay used: immunoSEQ multiplex PCR; TCRdb lists only in-frame clones, some missing. The sample includes around 150,000 clones, roughly 73% of them seen just once. The CDR3 sequence is 14 residues long. Germline V gives CDR1 GTSNPN, CDR2 SVGIG (reference sequence). V lost 0 bases to trimming and J lost 7 bases, with 10 bases between them. The sequencing sample was made of PBMCs. The origin of this receptor is a woman aged 40 to 50 in good health and CMV-seropositive. This sequence joins TRBV30 and TRBJ1-6; possibly TRBD1 for D (5 bases). CDR3 sequence reads: CAWSVDRSNSPLHF. For the CDR3, the DNA is TGTGCCTGGAGTGTCGACAGAAGCAATTCACCCCTCCACTTT.